Described below is a single T cell receptor beta chain sequence and its context. The antigen is unknown. The sample is drawn from a study of T cell repertoires in cytomegalovirus infection. Study details: Selected CMV epitopes included recently identified HLA-C-restricted ones as well as well-studied HLA-B-restricted ones.

Study-wide points: The cumulative frequency of public TCR beta families identified carriers of CMV plus the relevant HLA.

This CDR3 comprises 13 residues. Germline assignment: CDR1 SGHTA and CDR2 FQGNSA. V was clipped by 3 bases and J by 3 bases, with 6 bases between them. TCRdb independently ran MiXCR on the reads; one entry per CDR3 protein. The data hold about half a million distinct CDR3 sequences, with 25% to 35% observed a single time. The clonotype comes from a human donor in good health (CMV status not recorded). Some clones in this sample may be carry-over from other donors' samples. The sample here was cultured PBMCs, taken from culture after CMV antigen stimulation. The chain joins TRBV7-2 to TRBJ1-3; D gene unclear. This CDR3 reads CASSFELGNTIYF. The CDR3 DNA follows: TGTGCCAGCAGCTTCGAACTTGGAAACACCATATATTTT.